This T cell receptor beta chain comes out of a study of T-cell memory formation after mild COVID-19. Findings and limits, study-wide: The main location of contracting CD4+ clones was CM and EM, and that of contracting CD8+ clones was EMRA. Memory sampled before infection contained some responding clones, suggesting cross-reactive memory joined.

TCRdb re-derived calls from the 5' RACE reads in MiXCR, one entry per CDR3 protein. The table lists 150,000 or so distinct CDR3 sequences, about a third of them singletons. The germline V gene encodes CDR1 MNHEY and CDR2 SVGAGI. The CDR3 length is 13 residues. Trimming took off 2 bases at V and 2 bases at J, with 7 bases between the two ends. In this sample, this clonotype turned up a few times. Its antigen is not known. The source is an adult woman who had mild COVID-19 (a few samples of this study predate the infection). Cell type and time point are not known. The J gene is TRBJ2-7, the V gene TRBV6-5; D remains unclear. Sequencing was performed on PBMCs or a T cell subset sorted from them (not recorded which). CDR3 sequence (DNA): TGTGCCAGCAGTTACCGACCCCCCTACGAGCAGTACTTC. Its protein is CASSYRPPYEQYF.